Listed here is a single T cell receptor (beta chain). The second PCR ran about 6 to 11 cycles with a sample-barcoded 5' primer and J-beta primers. TCRdb re-derived calls from the 5' RACE reads in MiXCR, one entry per CDR3 protein. In the table there are about 830,000 distinct CDR3 sequences, around 68% of which are singletons. These data are taken from a study of blood T cells in healthy people across ages. The CDR3 extends over 12 amino acids. Germline V gives CDR1 ENHRY, CDR2 SYGVKD. With 7 bases clipped from V and 6 bases from J, the junction kept 4 bases outside the gene matches. The chain combines TRBV10-3 with TRBJ1-2; TRBD1 matches at 8 bases. The sequencing input was blood. The source of this sequence is a man aged 25 to 40 in good health. The CDR3: CAIKTTGDGYTF. Written as DNA, the CDR3 is TGTGCCATCAAAACGACAGGGGATGGCTACACCTTC.